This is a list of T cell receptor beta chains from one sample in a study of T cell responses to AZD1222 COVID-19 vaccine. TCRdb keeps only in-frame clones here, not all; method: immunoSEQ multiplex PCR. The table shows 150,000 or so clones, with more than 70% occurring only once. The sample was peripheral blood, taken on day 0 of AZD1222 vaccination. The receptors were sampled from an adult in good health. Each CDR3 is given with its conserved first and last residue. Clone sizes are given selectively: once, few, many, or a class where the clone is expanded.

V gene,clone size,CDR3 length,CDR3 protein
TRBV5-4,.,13,CASSLSSNYGYTF
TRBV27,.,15,CASSLTPDRVSTQHF
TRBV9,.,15,CASSVGGREGNEQFF
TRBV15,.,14,CATSNSSSNQPQHF
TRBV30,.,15,CASSRTGMAKNIQYF
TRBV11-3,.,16,CASSSSGLQHGETQYF
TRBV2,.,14,CASSVGRKNTEAFF
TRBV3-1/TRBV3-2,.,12,CASSRGNTEAFF
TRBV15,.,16,CATSRDPQGASDEQFF
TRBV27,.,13,CASSPNQGYGYTF
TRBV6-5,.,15,CASSFEGGAGNTIYF
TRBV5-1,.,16,CASSQQGLAYTDTQYF
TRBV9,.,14,CASSVGGQGHGYTF
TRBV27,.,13,CASSLSGRDGYTF
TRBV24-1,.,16,CATSDGRGASNQPQHF
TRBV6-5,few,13,CASRNPQGTAAFF
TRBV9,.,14,CASSVGSGHNEQFF
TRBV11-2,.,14,CASSRGTSGYEQYF
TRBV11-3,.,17,CASSLGVGPPSHNEQFF
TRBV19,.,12,CASRGQGYEQYF
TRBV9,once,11,CASGTINEQFF
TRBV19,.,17,CASSIRGQGAITDTQYF
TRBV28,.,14,CASSLRGRVYEQYF
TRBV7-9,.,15,CASSSGQVLSYEQYF
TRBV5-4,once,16,CASSAEGTGSSLGYTF
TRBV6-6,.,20,CASSTRLAGASLTGANVLTF
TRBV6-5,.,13,CASRDLAHHEQFF
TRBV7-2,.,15,CASSPSGWNQETQYF
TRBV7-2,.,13,CASSSRVNQPQHF
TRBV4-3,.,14,CASSQVGNTDTQYF
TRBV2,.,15,CASRGLAGGFDEQFF
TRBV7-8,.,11,CASSPSYEQYF
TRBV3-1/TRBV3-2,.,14,CASSQVQGRSEAFF
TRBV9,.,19,CASSVVASGRYPFGGELFF
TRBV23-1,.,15,CASSRGRASLYEQYF
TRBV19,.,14,CASSIWALGDTQYF